Listed below are T cell receptor beta chains from one sample, sequenced in a study of CD8+CD57+ T cells in acquired aplastic anemia. TCRdb independently ran MiXCR on the reads; one entry per CDR3 protein. The data hold about 110,000 distinct CDR3 sequences, with approximately 49% observed a single time. Material for sequencing was sorted CD4+, CD8+, or CD8+CD57+ T cells (not recorded which) from PBMCs. Receptor source: a human donor in good health, serving as a control. Each CDR3 is given with its conserved first and last residue. D genes are given only for firm matches. A clone size is listed for some rows: how often the clone was seen (once, few, many), or a class if it is expanded.

V	length	D	size	J	CDR3	DNA
TRBV25-1	14	TRBD1	.	TRBJ1-2	CASSGTDRDYGYTF	TGTGCCAGCAGTGGGACGGACAGGGACTATGGCTACACCTTC
TRBV2	17	TRBD1	many	TRBJ1-5	CASSDMGQGGGNQPQHF	TGTGCCAGCAGTGATATGGGACAGGGGGGGGGCAATCAGCCCCAGCATTTT
TRBV24-1	13	.	many	TRBJ2-3	CATSDLWTDTQYF	TGTGCCACCAGTGATTTGTGGACAGATACGCAGTATTTT
TRBV2	15	TRBD2	.	TRBJ2-5	CASSRLAGDQETQYF	TGTGCCAGCAGCCGACTAGCGGGGGACCAAGAGACCCAGTACTTC
TRBV4-3	17	TRBD2	.	TRBJ2-3	CASSQGVSGANTDTQYF	TGCGCCAGCAGCCAAGGGGTTAGCGGGGCGAACACAGATACGCAGTATTTT
TRBV27	14	.	many	TRBJ2-7	CASSLAQGTYEQYF	TGTGCCAGCAGTTTAGCGCAGGGGACCTACGAGCAGTACTTC
TRBV7-7	13	.	.	TRBJ1-1	CAGSSGSGTEAFF	TGTGCTGGCAGCTCCGGCAGTGGGACTGAAGCTTTCTTT
TRBV29-1	14	.	many	TRBJ2-7	CSVDSREASYEQYF	TGCAGCGTTGATAGCAGGGAAGCTTCTTACGAGCAGTACTTC
TRBV19	12	.	many	TRBJ2-3	CASSLSGDTQYF	TGTGCCAGTAGTTTGTCAGGGGATACGCAGTATTTT
TRBV7-8	15	.	many	TRBJ1-2	CASSPGPSVNYGYTF	TGTGCCAGCAGCCCTGGTCCATCTGTTAACTATGGCTACACCTTC